The 22 T cell receptor beta chains listed next were all sequenced from one sample in a study of shared clonotypes between healthy human individuals. Using immunoSEQ multiplex PCR, the repertoire was profiled, and TCRdb retains in-frame clones only, with some absent. This table holds about 2 million clones, about 94% found once. CD45RO-negative, CCR7-positively selected cells formed the naive CD8 fraction, excluding terminally differentiated effector memory CD45RA+ cells. The sample taken for sequencing was naive CD8+ T cells sorted from blood. These receptors all come from a young man in good health.

The chain is built from TRBV28 and TRBJ2-7; D perhaps matches TRBD1 (6 bases). The CDR3 runs 15 residues. The germline gives CDR1 MDHEN, CDR2 SYDVKM. Trimming took 3 bases from V and 2 from J, leaving 14 bases between them. The CDR3 spells CASSFQDRPPYEQYF. The CDR3 bases are TGTGCCAGCAGTTTCCAGGACAGACCGCCCTACGAGCAGTACTTC. Filled out from reference TRBV28 and TRBJ2-7, the complete variable domain reads DVKVTQSSRYLVKRTGEKVFLECVQDMDHENMFWYRQDPGLGLRLIYFSYDVKMKEKGDIPEGYSVSREKKERFSLILESASTNQTSMYLCASSFQDRPPYEQYFGPGTRLTVT.

For this clone: A far bigger clonotype differs at one base, so this is likely a read error. The rearrangement links TRBV30 to TRBJ2-5; tentatively, D is TRBD1 or TRBD2 (5 bases each). V was shortened by 5 bases and J by 2 bases, with 12 bases between the two germline ends. This CDR3 is built from 13 residues. The germline V gene encodes CDR1 GTSNPN and CDR2 SVGIG (reference sequence). The CDR3 is CAWDGDEQETQYF. CDR3 nucleotide sequence: TGTGCCTGGGACGGGGACGAGCAAGAGACCCAGTACTTC.

The chain employs TRBV9 and TRBJ2-5; tentatively, D is TRBD2 (6 bases). From germline, CDR1 is SGDLS and CDR2 YYNGEE. The CDR3 extends over 16 amino acids. With 0 bases removed from V and 5 bases from J, the gap between germline ends came to 17 bases. The CDR3 sequence: CASSVAGSGPDETQYF. CDR3 sequence (DNA): TGTGCCAGCAGCGTAGCCGGTAGCGGACCCGACGAGACCCAGTACTTC. The variable domain in full, with the rest retrieved from reference TRBV9 and TRBJ2-5, is DSGVTQTPKHLITATGQRVTLRCSPRSGDLSVYWYQQSLDQGLQFLIQYYNGEERAKGNILERFSAQQFPDLHSELNLSSLELGDSALYFCASSVAGSGPDETQYFGPGTRLLVL.

The rearrangement uses TRBV6-5 and TRBJ2-5, with 9 bases fitting TRBD1. V lost 5 bases, J lost 5 bases, and 9 bases stayed unmatched. The CDR3 contains 15 residues. CDR1 and CDR2 from the germline V gene are MNHEY and SVGAGI. The CDR3 here is CASSDWDRDRETQYF. CDR3 sequence (DNA): TGTGCCAGCAGTGACTGGGACAGGGATCGGGAGACCCAGTACTTC.

This chain connects TRBV30 to TRBJ2-5; 8 nucleotides align to TRBD2. The CDR3 is 14 amino acids. Trimming removed 4 bases from V and 5 bases from J; junction bases left unmatched: 9. Germline CDR1 and CDR2: GTSNPN and SVGIG (reference sequence). CDR3 region: CAWKIGGGLETQYF. The CDR3 DNA reads TGTGCCTGGAAGATTGGCGGGGGGTTGGAGACCCAGTACTTC.

This chain uses TRBV30 with TRBJ2-1; TRBD1 is a possible D gene (5 bases). The CDR3 consists of 12 residues. Germline-derived CDR1 and CDR2 are GTSNPN and SVGIG (reference sequence). The V gene lost 3 bases and the J gene lost 9 bases, with 12 bases spanning the gap. The DNA for the CDR3 is TGTGCCTGGAGGGGGCAGGGCGGTGAGCAGTTCTTC. Protein product: CAWRGQGGEQFF.

The chain couples TRBV28 to TRBJ2-5; 7 bases are shared with TRBD1. The junction had 0 bases not matched to a gene; V was cut back by 4 bases and J by 7 bases. The CDR3 has 11 amino acids. Germline V gives CDR1 MDHEN, CDR2 SYDVKM. As DNA, the CDR3 is TGTGCCAGCAGTTCAGGGGGGACCCAGTACTTC. It translates to CASSSGGTQYF.

This clone occurred once. V usage is TRBV18 and J usage is TRBJ2-7; the D is unclear. The germline V and J ends were trimmed by 6 bases and 2 bases, with 17 bases remaining between them. CDR1 is KGHSH, CDR2 LQKENI, per germline. The CDR3 loop spans 15 amino acids. This CDR3 reads CASSSPETTTYEQYF. CDR3 DNA: TGTGCCAGCTCGTCTCCGGAGACAACAACCTACGAGCAGTACTTC.

About this clone: The identical CDR3 is also encoded by other nucleotide sequences in the sample. The chain joins TRBV27 to TRBJ2-3; the D call may be TRBD1 or TRBD2 (5 bases each). Germline V gene data show CDR1 as MNHEY and CDR2 as SMNVEV (reference sequence). Trimming pared 3 bases from V and 5 bases from J, leaving 6 bases between. There are 12 residues in the CDR3. The CDR3 protein is CASSLRGDTQYF. DNA of the CDR3: TGTGCCAGCAGTTTGAGGGGAGATACGCAGTATTTT.

The gene calls are TRBV19 and TRBJ1-6, with D possibly matching TRBD1 (6 bases). CDR1 LNHDA and CDR2 SQIVND come from the germline V gene (reference sequence). The CDR3 is 13 residues long. V lost 9 bases and J lost 9, with 15 bases in between. The CDR3 region is CARITGKGSPLHF. CDR3 nucleotide sequence: TGTGCCAGGATTACAGGGAAGGGTTCACCCCTCCACTTT. The full variable domain, rest sourced from reference TRBV19 and TRBJ1-6, is DGGITQSPKYLFRKEGQNVTLSCEQNLNHDAMYWYRQDPGQGLRLIYYSQIVNDFQKGDIAEGYSVSREKKESFPLTVTSAQKNPTAFYLCARITGKGSPLHFGNGTRLTVT.

The V gene is TRBV7-6, the J gene TRBJ2-5; D perhaps matches TRBD1 (6 bases). In germline, CDR1 is SGHVS, CDR2 FNYEAQ. V lost 5 bases, J lost 5 bases, and 12 bases lay in between. The CDR3 has 13 residues. In DNA, the CDR3 is TGTGCCAGCAGCCGGACAGACTGGGAGACCCAGTACTTC. Encoded protein: CASSRTDWETQYF.

The rearrangement uses TRBV5-4 and TRBJ2-7; 11 nucleotides align to TRBD2. The ends lost 3 bases at V and 2 bases at J; junction bases unmatched: 10. Germline CDR1 is SGHNT and CDR2 is YYREEE (reference sequence). The CDR3 extends over 17 amino acids. The CDR3 DNA reads TGTGCCAGCAGCTCCGACCCCACTAGCGGGAGCGCCTACGAGCAGTACTTC. Translation gives CASSSDPTSGSAYEQYF. Using reference TRBV5-4 and TRBJ2-7 for the parts outside the CDR3, the full variable domain is ETGVTQSPTHLIKTRGQQVTLRCSSQSGHNTVSWYQQALGQGPQFIFQYYREEENGRGNFPPRFSGLQFPNYSSELNVNALELDDSALYLCASSSDPTSGSAYEQYFGPGTRLTVT.

The V and J genes are TRBV13 and TRBJ1-4; 11 bases align to TRBD1. The CDR3 has 15 residues. Unmatched junction bases numbered 4, after V lost 0 bases and J lost 10 bases. CDR1 is PRHDT, CDR2 FYEKMQ, per germline (reference sequence). CDR3 bases: TGTGCCAGCAGCTTAGGCGGACAGGGGGCGGGAAAACTGTTTTTT. This translates into CASSLGGQGAGKLFF.

This clone was found once. The chain carries TRBV7-9 and TRBJ2-7, with D possibly matching TRBD2 (5 bases). The CDR3 totals 13 residues. Germline V CDR1 and CDR2: SEHNR, FQNEAQ (reference sequence). Trimming stripped 5 bases from V and 5 bases from J, with 13 bases between. Written as DNA, the CDR3 is TGTGCCAGCAGCCCGGGGTCAAGGGACGAGCAGTACTTC. Its protein is CASSPGSRDEQYF.

The rearrangement joins TRBV1 to TRBJ1-5. TRBV1 constitutes a pseudogene. This CDR3 contains 16 residues. The CDR3 nucleotides read TGCACCAGCAGCCAAGAATGGCAAGCTCCGAATCAGCCCCAGCATTTT. Translating gives CTSSQEWQAPNQPQHF.

The chain has TRBV19 and TRBJ1-3; D ambiguous. Trimming stripped 5 bases from V and 0 bases from J, with 11 bases between. This CDR3 comprises 15 residues. Germline loops: CDR1 LNHDA, CDR2 SQIVND (reference sequence). The CDR3 DNA reads TGTGCCAGTAGTCTGGACGTTCTCTCTGGAAACACCATATATTTT. It translates to CASSLDVLSGNTIYF.

As DNA, the CDR3 is TGTGCCAGTTTTTGGGACAGGGTCTCAGTTAATGAAAAACTGTTTTTT. It codes for CASFWDRVSVNEKLFF. The V gene is TRBV2, the J gene TRBJ1-4; 9 bases match TRBD1. Germline V gives CDR1 SNHLY, CDR2 FYNNEI. The CDR3 consists of 16 residues. With V trimmed by 9 bases and J by 4 bases, 12 bases remained unmatched.

This chain connects TRBV28 to TRBJ2-7; the match to TRBD1 covers 10 bases. Unmatched junction bases numbered 7, after V lost 3 bases and J lost 2 bases. CDR3 length equals 16 residues. CDR1 is MDHEN, CDR2 SYDVKM, per germline. CDR3 loop: CASSLTRDRGTYEQYF. The CDR3, as DNA: TGTGCCAGCAGTTTGACCCGGGACAGGGGCACCTACGAGCAGTACTTC.

The chain employs TRBV7-9 and TRBJ2-6, with 8 bases that match TRBD1. Germline assignment: CDR1 SEHNR and CDR2 FQNEAQ (reference sequence). Germline trimming cut 8 bases from V and 0 bases from J; bases unmatched to any gene: 9. CDR3 length: 17 residues. DNA for the CDR3: TGTGCCAGCCCCTTCTGGACAGGGCTCTCTGGGGCCAACGTCCTGACTTTC. This sequence encodes CASPFWTGLSGANVLTF.

The chain joins TRBV6-1 to TRBJ1-1; no clear D. The V end lost 7 bases, the J end lost 4 bases, and 19 bases lay between the germline ends. From germline, CDR1 is MNHNS and CDR2 SASEGT. The CDR3 spans 15 residues. In DNA, the CDR3 is TGTGCCAGCACCCCCCGGGGAGGGAGTGGCACTGAAGCTTTCTTT. This encodes CASTPRGGSGTEAFF.

The gene calls are TRBV27 and TRBJ2-5; D unresolved. Trimming removed 0 bases at V and 5 bases at J, with 10 bases between. This CDR3 spans 14 amino acids. Germline lookup yields CDR1 MNHEY and CDR2 SMNVEV (reference sequence). DNA for the CDR3: TGTGCCAGCAGTTTATCGTCCCCCAGGGAGACCCAGTACTTC. The encoded protein is CASSLSSPRETQYF.

The chain uses TRBV7-9 and TRBJ2-1; D uncertain. Trimming shortened V by 8 bases and J by 6 bases, and 14 bases separated the two germline ends. This CDR3 is built from 13 residues. Per the germline V gene, CDR1 is SEHNR and CDR2 is FQNEAQ (reference sequence). Here the CDR3 DNA reads TGTGCCAGCTTAGACCGTGTGGTCAATGAGCAGTTCTTC. Translated: CASLDRVVNEQFF.